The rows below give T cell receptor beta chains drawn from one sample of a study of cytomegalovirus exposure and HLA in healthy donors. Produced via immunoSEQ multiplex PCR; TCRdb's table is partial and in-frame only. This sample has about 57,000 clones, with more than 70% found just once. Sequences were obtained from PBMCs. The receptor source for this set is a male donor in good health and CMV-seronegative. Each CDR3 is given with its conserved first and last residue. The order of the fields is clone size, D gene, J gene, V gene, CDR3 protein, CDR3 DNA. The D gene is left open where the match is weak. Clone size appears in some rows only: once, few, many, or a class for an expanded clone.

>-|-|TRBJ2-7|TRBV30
CALEGAYEQYF
TGTGCCTTGGAGGGCGCCTACGAGCAGTACTTC
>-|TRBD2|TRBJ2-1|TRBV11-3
CASSEGLAPEQFF
TGTGCCAGCAGCGAGGGACTAGCTCCTGAGCAGTTCTTC
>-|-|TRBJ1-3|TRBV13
CASSLWGDGNTIYF
TGTGCCAGCAGCTTATGGGGGGATGGGAACACCATATATTTT
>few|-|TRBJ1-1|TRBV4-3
CASSQDPHEPEAFF
TGCGCCAGCAGCCAAGATCCCCACGAGCCTGAAGCTTTCTTT
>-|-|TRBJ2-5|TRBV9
CASSEGGHAQETQYF
TGTGCCAGCAGCGAAGGCGGACACGCACAAGAGACCCAGTACTTC
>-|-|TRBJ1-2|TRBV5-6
CASSLMEGPFNYGYTF
TGTGCCAGCAGCTTGATGGAGGGACCCTTTAACTATGGCTACACCTTC
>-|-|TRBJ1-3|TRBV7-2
CASGLAASGNTIYF
TGTGCCAGCGGTCTGGCGGCTTCTGGAAACACCATATATTTT
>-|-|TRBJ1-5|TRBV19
CASSIIGGRYSNQPQHF
TGTGCCAGTAGTATAATCGGGGGACGTTATAGCAATCAGCCCCAGCATTTT
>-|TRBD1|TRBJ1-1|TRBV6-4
CASSDRTGAEAFF
TGTGCCAGCAGTGATAGGACAGGGGCTGAAGCTTTCTTT
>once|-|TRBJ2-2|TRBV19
CASSYSFANTGELFF
TGTGCCAGTAGTTACTCGTTCGCGAACACCGGGGAGCTGTTTTTT
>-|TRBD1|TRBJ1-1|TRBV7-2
CASSGQGPGTEAFF
TGTGCCAGCAGCGGACAGGGACCGGGCACTGAAGCTTTCTTT
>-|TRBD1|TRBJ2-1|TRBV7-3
CASSPGQGAIYEQFF
TGTGCCAGCAGCCCCGGACAGGGGGCAATATATGAGCAGTTCTTC
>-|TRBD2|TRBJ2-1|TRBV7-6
CASSPLAGGAYNEQFF
TGTGCCAGCAGCCCCTTAGCGGGGGGAGCCTACAATGAGCAGTTCTTC
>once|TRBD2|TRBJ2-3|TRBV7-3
CASSRTSGNTDTQYF
TGTGCCAGCAGCCGGACTAGCGGGAACACAGATACGCAGTATTTT
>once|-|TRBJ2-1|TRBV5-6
CASSLASRLQFF
TGTGCCAGCAGCTTGGCGTCTAGATTGCAGTTCTTC
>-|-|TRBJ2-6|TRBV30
CAWSVGGGSGANVLTF
TGTGCCTGGAGTGTAGGAGGAGGGAGTGGGGCCAACGTCCTGACTTTC
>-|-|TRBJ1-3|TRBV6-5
CASSYGQGTGNTIYF
TGTGCCAGCAGTTACGGCCAGGGGACTGGAAACACCATATATTTT
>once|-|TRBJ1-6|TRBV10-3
CAIRTVGNSPLHF
TGTGCCATCCGTACAGTTGGGAATTCACCCCTCCACTTT
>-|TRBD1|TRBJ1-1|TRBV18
CASSPRQGRPEAFF
TGTGCCAGCTCACCTAGACAGGGGCGGCCTGAAGCTTTCTTT
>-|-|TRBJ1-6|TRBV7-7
CASSSVGRGASSYNSPLHF
TGTGCTAGCAGCTCCGTGGGGCGGGGGGCTAGCTCCTATAATTCACCCCTCCACTTT
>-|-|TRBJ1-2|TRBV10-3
CAIRSDSYGYTF
TGTGCCATCAGATCGGACAGCTATGGCTACACCTTC
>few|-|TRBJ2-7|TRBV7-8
CASSSSAALEQYF
TGTGCCAGCAGCTCTAGCGCGGCCTTGGAGCAGTACTTC
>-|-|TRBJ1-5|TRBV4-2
CASSQELATSQPQHF
TGTGCCAGCAGCCAAGAATTAGCAACCTCTCAGCCCCAGCATTTT
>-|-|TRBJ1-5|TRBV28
CASRGGMSNQPQHF
TGTGCCAGCCGCGGGGGTATGAGCAATCAGCCCCAGCATTTT
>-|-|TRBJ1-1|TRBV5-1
CASSLASGLNTEAFF
TGCGCCAGCAGCTTGGCGTCAGGGCTGAACACTGAAGCTTTCTTT
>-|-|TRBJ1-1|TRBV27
CASSTSDMNTEAFF
TGTGCCAGCAGTACGTCAGACATGAACACTGAAGCTTTCTTT
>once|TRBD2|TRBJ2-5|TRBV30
CAWSLLAGETQYF
TGTGCCTGGAGTCTACTAGCGGGAGAGACCCAGTACTTC
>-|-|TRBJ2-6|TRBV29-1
CSVHAGVGANVLTF
TGCAGCGTCCACGCAGGGGTCGGGGCCAACGTCCTGACTTTC
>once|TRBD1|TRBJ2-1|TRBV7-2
CASSRRQGAHNEQFF
TGTGCCAGCAGCCGAAGACAGGGGGCCCACAATGAGCAGTTCTTC
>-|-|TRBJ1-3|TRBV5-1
CASSSPGGGFGTIYF
TGCGCCAGCAGCTCCCCGGGGGGCGGATTCGGCACCATATATTTT
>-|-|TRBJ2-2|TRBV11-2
CASSRLVTGELFF
TGTGCCAGCAGTCGACTAGTGACCGGGGAGCTGTTTTTT
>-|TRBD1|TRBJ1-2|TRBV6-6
CASSSPGQGVSYTF
TGTGCCAGCAGTTCTCCGGGACAGGGGGTAAGCTACACCTTC
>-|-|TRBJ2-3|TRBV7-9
CASSPLAGSTDTQYF
TGTGCCAGCAGCCCCCTGGCGGGGAGCACAGATACGCAGTATTTT
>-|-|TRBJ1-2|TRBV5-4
CASRGSGAGGYTF
TGTGCCAGCAGAGGTTCAGGGGCAGGAGGCTACACCTTC
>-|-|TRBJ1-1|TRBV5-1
CASSPQGRFRNTEAFF
TGCGCCAGCAGTCCACAGGGTAGGTTTCGGAACACTGAAGCTTTCTTT
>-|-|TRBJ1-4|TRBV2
CASAGTPNEKLFF
TGTGCCAGTGCCGGGACACCTAATGAAAAACTGTTTTTT
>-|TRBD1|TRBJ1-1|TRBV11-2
CASSLSGGETEAFF
TGTGCCAGCAGCTTATCAGGGGGCGAAACTGAAGCTTTCTTT
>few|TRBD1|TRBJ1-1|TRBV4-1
CASSLRGTGMNTEAFF
TGCGCCAGCAGCCTAAGGGGGACAGGGATGAACACTGAAGCTTTCTTT
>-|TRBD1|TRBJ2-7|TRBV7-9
CASSHGYRGYEQYF
TGTGCCAGCAGCCACGGTTACAGGGGCTACGAGCAGTACTTC
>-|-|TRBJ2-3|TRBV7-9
CASSPGLYTQYF
TGTGCCAGCAGCCCGGGACTTTATACGCAGTATTTT
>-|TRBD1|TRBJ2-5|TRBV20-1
CSANRGETQYF
TGCAGTGCTAACAGGGGAGAGACCCAGTACTTC
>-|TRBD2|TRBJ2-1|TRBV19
CASSNPSGAFNEQFF
TGTGCCAGTAGTAACCCCAGCGGGGCATTCAATGAGCAGTTCTTC
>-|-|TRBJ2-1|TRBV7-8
CASSHEQGRLNNEQFF
TGTGCCAGCAGCCACGAACAGGGAAGATTAAACAATGAGCAGTTCTTC
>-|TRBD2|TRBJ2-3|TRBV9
CASSVGGGYTDTQYF
TGTGCCAGCAGCGTAGGCGGGGGGTACACAGATACGCAGTATTTT
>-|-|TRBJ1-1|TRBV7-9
CASSLDSINTEAFF
TGTGCCAGCAGCTTAGACAGCATTAACACTGAAGCTTTCTTT
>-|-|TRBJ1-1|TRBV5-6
CASSPTSENTEAFF
TGTGCCAGCAGCCCTACCAGCGAGAACACTGAAGCTTTCTTT
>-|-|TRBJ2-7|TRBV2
CASSAGTPSYEQYF
TGTGCCAGCAGTGCTGGGACACCCTCCTACGAGCAGTACTTC
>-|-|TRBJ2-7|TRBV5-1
CASSLGQFYEQYF
TGCGCCAGCAGCTTGGGACAGTTCTACGAGCAGTACTTC
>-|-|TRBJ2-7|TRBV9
CASSPRQAYEQYF
TGTGCCAGCAGCCCCCGACAGGCTTACGAGCAGTACTTC
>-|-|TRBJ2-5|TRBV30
CAWSAPGGTQYF
TGTGCCTGGAGTGCCCCCGGGGGGACCCAGTACTTC
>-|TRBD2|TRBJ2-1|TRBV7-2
CASSQTGTSSNEQFF
TGTGCCAGCAGTCAAACCGGGACTAGCAGTAATGAGCAGTTCTTC
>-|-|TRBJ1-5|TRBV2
CASTTVGGGIGEPQHF
TGTGCCAGCACCACAGTCGGGGGGGGTATTGGGGAGCCCCAGCATTTT
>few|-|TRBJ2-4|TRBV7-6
CASSLNAGENIQYF
TGTGCCAGCAGCTTAAACGCAGGGGAAAACATTCAGTACTTC
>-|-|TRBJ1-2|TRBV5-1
CASSLVAVSPGYGYTF
TGCGCCAGCAGCTTGGTTGCAGTTAGCCCCGGCTATGGCTACACCTTC
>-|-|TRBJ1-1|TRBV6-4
CASSDLAGPEAFF
TGTGCCAGCAGTGATCTAGCAGGCCCTGAAGCTTTCTTT
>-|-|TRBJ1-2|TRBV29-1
CSVGVWEQAFF
TGCAGCGTTGGAGTGTGGGAACAGGCTTTCTTC
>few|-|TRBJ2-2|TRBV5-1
CASISSPGGGTGELFF
TGCGCCAGCATTTCATCGCCCGGGGGAGGCACCGGGGAGCTGTTTTTT